The present T cell receptor (beta chain) was sequenced within a study of blood T cell repertoires in COVID-19. The wider study: COVID-19 samples from acute and convalescent phases originated in the United States, Italy and Spain. From T cells, B-cell-depleted T cells, or PBMCs came the material, which was cDNA or gDNA.

Germline assignment: CDR1 SGHRS and CDR2 YFSETQ. The CDR3 is made up of 13 amino acids. Trimming stripped 0 bases from V and 2 bases from J, with 5 bases between. Using immunoSEQ multiplex PCR, the repertoire was profiled, and TCRdb retains in-frame clones only, with some absent. The sample has approximately 45,000 clones, around 86% seen once. Specimen: peripheral blood. This TCR came from a woman of 80 years or more with acute or convalescent COVID-19. The chain has TRBV5-1 and TRBJ1-2; D is ambiguous. CDR3 loop: CASSLEANYGYTF. CDR3 DNA: TGCGCCAGCAGCTTGGAAGCCAACTATGGCTACACCTTC.